A selection of T cell receptor beta chains follows, all from one sample in a study of blood T cells in healthy people across ages. One entry per CDR3 protein results from TCRdb running MiXCR on the 5' RACE reads. The profile shows around 1,700,000 distinct CDR3 sequences, over 25% of them singletons. Specimen: blood. The receptors come from a woman aged 30 to 39 in good health. The CDR3 runs from the conserved cysteine through the conserved F or W. A D gene is named only where the DNA matches it firmly.

j_call | d_call | v_call | cdr3_aa
TRBJ1-2 | . | TRBV4-2 | CASSQEQGQRYDYTF
TRBJ2-1 | . | TRBV20-1 | CSALGQFYEQFF
TRBJ1-5 | . | TRBV7-2 | CAGSLEAGRDQPQHF
TRBJ1-1 | TRBD1 | TRBV6-1 | CASSIQGEGTEAFF
TRBJ2-3 | . | TRBV4-2 | CASSQAPGLGTDTQYF
TRBJ1-1 | . | TRBV20-1 | CSARPQLWTEAFF
TRBJ1-4 | . | TRBV24-1 | CATSGDNEKLFF
TRBJ2-6 | TRBD1 | TRBV24-1 | CATSDLPITGAGVNVLTF
TRBJ2-3 | . | TRBV9 | CASSVGMGRWTDTQYF
TRBJ1-2 | . | TRBV12-5 | CASGQDSYGYTF
TRBJ2-7 | TRBD1 | TRBV18 | CASSKVQGDSYEQYF
TRBJ2-5 | . | TRBV20-1 | CSAREAQEETQYF
TRBJ2-3 | . | TRBV7-2 | CASSVGRATDTQYF
TRBJ2-7 | TRBD2 | TRBV6-5 | CASSLREGRGPSSYEQYF
TRBJ1-5 | . | TRBV7-2 | CASSLDQGVGQPQHF
TRBJ2-1 | TRBD2 | TRBV25-1 | CASSVLAGDIEQFF
TRBJ1-5 | . | TRBV12-3/TRBV12-4 | CACSSRRTSQPQHF